The 19 T cell receptor beta chains below come from one sample, sequenced in a study of T cell responses to AZD1222 COVID-19 vaccine. Clones were sequenced by immunoSEQ multiplex PCR, and TCRdb holds only the in-frame ones, with some missing. The sample consists of some 22,000 clones, 82% of them appearing once. The specimen comprised peripheral blood, sampled on day 0 of AZD1222 vaccination. The receptors were gathered from an adult in good health.

This clone appeared a single time. The V gene is TRBV14, the J gene TRBJ1-2; D call uncertain. Germline CDR1 reads SGHDN; CDR2 reads FVKESK. This CDR3 is built from 14 residues. V was shortened by 2 bases and J by 4 bases, with 11 bases between the two germline ends. The CDR3 bases are TGTGCCAGCAGCCAAAGCTACAGAAGCTATGGCTACACCTTC. Protein: CASSQSYRSYGYTF.

The chain carries TRBV6-9 and TRBJ2-7; unclear D gene. Trimming pared 4 bases from V and 0 bases from J, leaving 13 bases between. Looked up from germline, CDR1 is MNHGY and CDR2 is SVAAGI. The CDR3 consists of 15 residues. The CDR3 nucleotides are TGTGCCAGCAGTTCCCCTGGCGGCTCCTCCTACGAGCAGTACTTC. Translation: CASSSPGGSSYEQYF.

This chain joins TRBV15 and TRBJ2-4; 8 positions match TRBD2. The CDR3 contains 20 residues. Germline CDR1 LNHNV, CDR2 YYDKDF (reference sequence). Trimming at V came to 0 bases and at J to 1 base, leaving 14 bases not matched to a gene. CDR3 protein: CATSRDVLAVPTEAKNIQYF. DNA for the CDR3: TGTGCCACCAGCAGAGATGTACTAGCGGTCCCTACTGAGGCCAAAAACATTCAGTACTTC. The complete variable domain, with remaining parts taken from reference TRBV15 and TRBJ2-4, reads DAMVIQNPRYQVTQFGKPVTLSCSQTLNHNVMYWYQQKSSQAPKLLFHYYDKDFNNEADTPDNFQSRRPNTSFCFLDIRSPGLGDTAMYLCATSRDVLAVPTEAKNIQYFGAGTRLSVL.

The CDR3 loop reads CAWSLYNEKLFF. The DNA for the CDR3 is TGTGCCTGGAGCCTATATAATGAAAAACTGTTTTTT. J is TRBJ1-4 and V is TRBV30, with D unclear. CDR3 length: 12 amino acids. CDR1 and CDR2 from the germline V gene are GTSNPN and SVGIG (reference sequence). V was shortened by 3 bases and J by 4 bases, with 6 bases between the two germline ends.

This chain joins TRBV16 and TRBJ1-5; D remains ambiguous. Per germline, CDR1 KGHSY and CDR2 FQNENV. This CDR3 is built from 13 residues. V was shortened by 6 bases and J by 6 bases, with 12 bases between the two germline ends. CDR3 amino acids: CASSREVGQPQHF. The CDR3, as DNA: TGTGCCAGCAGTCGGGAGGTTGGTCAGCCCCAGCATTTT.

There are a few counts of this clone. The V call is TRBV28, the J call TRBJ2-1, with 7 bases fitting TRBD2. The CDR3 is 14 residues long. Germline V gene data show CDR1 as MDHEN and CDR2 as SYDVKM. V gave up 7 bases and J gave up 7 bases; unmatched junction bases: 10. In DNA, the CDR3 is TGTGCCAGCACCTGGGGCGGGAGTGGGAATGAGCAGTTCTTC. Its translation: CASTWGGSGNEQFF.

This clone was counted between two and nine times. This chain links TRBV7-7 with TRBJ1-5; D is perhaps TRBD1 (6 bases). CDR3 length equals 17 residues. CDR1 SSHAT and CDR2 FNYEAQ come from the germline V gene (reference sequence). V was shortened by 2 bases and J by 1 base, with 15 bases between the two germline ends. CDR3 sequence (DNA): TGTGCCAGCAGCTTAAGTTCGAACGGGACAAGCAATCAGCCCCAGCATTTT. It specifies CASSLSSNGTSNQPQHF.

Only one count was recorded for this clone. The gene calls are TRBV19 and TRBJ2-1; 8 bases agree with TRBD2. V gave up 1 base and J gave up 4 bases; unmatched junction bases: 3. Germline V gene lookup returns CDR1 LNHDA and CDR2 SQIVND (reference sequence). The CDR3 sequence is 15 residues long. In DNA form, the CDR3 reads TGTGCCAGTAGTATAGCGGGGGGGCTATACAATGAGCAGTTCTTC. This codes for CASSIAGGLYNEQFF.

The chain has TRBV6-2 or TRBV6-3 and TRBJ2-7; 15 bases are a match to TRBD2. The trim removed 2 bases at V and 0 bases at J, leaving 11 bases unmatched. The CDR3 runs 20 residues. CDR1 MNHEY and CDR2 SVGEGT come from the germline V gene. As DNA, the CDR3 is TGTGCCAGCAGTTACCCCACGGGACTAGCGGGAGGCCTAAGCTCCTACGAGCAGTACTTC. Protein product: CASSYPTGLAGGLSSYEQYF.

In nucleotides, the CDR3 is TGTGCCACCAGTGATTTGACAGTGAATGGCTACACCTTC. Translating it yields CATSDLTVNGYTF. This chain links TRBV24-1 with TRBJ1-2, with D uncertain. Germline V gene sequence: CDR1 KGHDR, CDR2 SFDVKD. V was shortened by 0 bases and J by 6 bases, with 7 bases between the two germline ends. The CDR3 has 13 amino acids.

The CDR3 reads CASSAGFISSGANVLTF. The DNA of the CDR3 is TGTGCCAGCAGCGCGGGATTTATAAGCTCTGGGGCCAACGTCCTGACTTTC. V is TRBV9 and J is TRBJ2-6; possible D gene TRBD2, 5 bases. CDR3 length equals 17 residues. Trimming pared 3 bases from V and 0 bases from J, leaving 13 bases between. From germline, CDR1 is SGDLS and CDR2 YYNGEE.

The chain has TRBV12-3 or TRBV12-4 and TRBJ2-3; unclear D gene. Trimming took off 3 bases at V and 8 bases at J, with 6 bases between the two ends. The CDR3 length is 11 residues. The CDR3 reads CASSFLGTQYF. CDR3 nucleotide sequence: TGTGCCAGCAGTTTTCTCGGTACGCAGTATTTT.

The genes are TRBV18 and TRBJ2-2; 8 bases align to TRBD2. The junction had 3 bases not matched to a gene; V was cut back by 3 bases and J by 0 bases. The CDR3 is made up of 16 amino acids. Germline-derived CDR1 and CDR2 are KGHSH and LQKENI. In DNA, the CDR3 is TGTGCCAGCTCACCCCGGGGGGGACCGAACACCGGGGAGCTGTTTTTT. It translates to CASSPRGGPNTGELFF.

The chain is built from TRBV28 and TRBJ1-2; D call uncertain. Trimming removed 3 bases from V and 4 bases from J, with 9 bases in between. CDR1 and CDR2 from the germline V gene are MDHEN and SYDVKM. The CDR3 contains 13 residues. DNA of the CDR3: TGTGCCAGCAGTTTTGGTAGTATCTATGGCTACACCTTC. It yields the protein CASSFGSIYGYTF.

Concerning this clone: The limits of the CDR3 on the DNA are not certain, so only TCRdb's listed CDR3 is given. V gene TRBV5-6 combines with J gene TRBJ1-2. Counting both end residues, the CDR3 totals 14 amino acids. Per the germline V gene, CDR1 is SGHDT and CDR2 is YYEEEE. The CDR3 here is CASTSGRLEFGYTF.

This clone showed up just once. This rearrangement joins TRBV6-2 or TRBV6-3 to TRBJ2-7; D is uncertain. This CDR3 has 16 amino acids. Germline assignment: CDR1 MNHEY and CDR2 SVGEGT. Trimming took 2 bases from V and 2 from J, leaving 16 bases between them. CDR3 bases: TGTGCCAGCAGTTACGGGCCTCGAGACCTCACCTACGAGCAGTACTTC. This encodes CASSYGPRDLTYEQYF.

This chain uses TRBV28 with TRBJ2-3; 13 bases are a match to TRBD2. V gave up 4 bases and J gave up 6 bases; unmatched junction bases: 4. CDR3 length: 15 amino acids. Germline V gene lookup returns CDR1 MDHEN and CDR2 SYDVKM. The CDR3 DNA follows: TGTGCCAGCAGTTCTGGACTAGCGGGAGAGGATACGCAGTATTTT. Residues: CASSSGLAGEDTQYF.

This clone is medium-sized by share. The V call is TRBV19, the J call TRBJ2-1, with D unclear. CDR1 is LNHDA, CDR2 SQIVND, per germline (reference sequence). The ends were cut back, 2 bases at V and 7 bases at J, with 6 bases in the middle. CDR3 length equals 12 residues. CDR3 loop: CASSISWNEQFF. In DNA, the CDR3 is TGTGCCAGTAGTATATCCTGGAATGAGCAGTTCTTC.

The chain recombines TRBV19 with TRBJ2-7; 8 nucleotides align to TRBD1. V lost 5 bases, J lost 6 bases, and 12 bases stayed unmatched. The germline CDR1 and CDR2 sequences are LNHDA and SQIVND (reference sequence). This CDR3 contains 15 residues. In DNA form, the CDR3 reads TGTGCCAGTAGTCCCGGACAGGGCCCCTACCTCGAGCAGTACTTC. It yields the protein CASSPGQGPYLEQYF.